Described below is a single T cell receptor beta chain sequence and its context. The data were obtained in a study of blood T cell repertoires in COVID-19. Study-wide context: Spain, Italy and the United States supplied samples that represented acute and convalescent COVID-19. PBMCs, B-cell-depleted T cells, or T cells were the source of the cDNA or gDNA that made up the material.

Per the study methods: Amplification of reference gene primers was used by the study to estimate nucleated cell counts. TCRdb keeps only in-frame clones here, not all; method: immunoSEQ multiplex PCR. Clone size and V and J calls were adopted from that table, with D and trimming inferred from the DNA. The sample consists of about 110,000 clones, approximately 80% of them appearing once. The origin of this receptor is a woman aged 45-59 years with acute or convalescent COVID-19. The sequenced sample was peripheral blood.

Written as DNA, the CDR3 is TGCGCCAGCAGGTCCCAAGCGGGGGCCTACACAGATACGCAGTATTTT. Protein sequence: CASRSQAGAYTDTQYF. The chain uses TRBV5-1 and TRBJ2-3; 8 nucleotides line up with TRBD2. There are 16 residues in the CDR3. Germline V lookup: CDR1 SGHRS, CDR2 YFSETQ. After removal of 5 bases from V and 2 bases from J, the junction contained 10 bases not matched to a gene.